Given below is one TCR beta chain in context. No antigen is known for it. The record originates from a study of T cell responses to AZD1222 COVID-19 vaccine. Study-level findings and limits: Seropositive AZD1222 recipients at baseline numbered only 6 or 7. Reportedly, close to half of spike-specific TCRs are directed against unmutated variant regions.

The ends were cut back, 5 bases at V and 7 bases at J, with 12 bases in the middle. Germline V gene sequence: CDR1 DFQATT, CDR2 SNEGSKA (reference sequence). CDR3 length: 11 residues. Sequenced by immunoSEQ multiplex PCR; TCRdb stores in-frame clones only, minus some. The data hold under 150,000 clones, with approximately 88% observed a single time. The sample here was peripheral blood, taken on day 0 of MenACWY control vaccination. This receptor was taken from an adult in good health. The chain recombines TRBV20-1 with TRBJ2-7, with D possibly called TRBD1 or TRBD2 (6 bases each). The CDR3 sequence is CSAPTGREQYF. CDR3 bases: TGCAGTGCTCCTACAGGGAGGGAGCAGTACTTC.